The 10 T cell receptor beta chains given below trace back to one sample, sequenced in a study of long-term antiretroviral therapy in people with HIV (dated by TCRdb to 2021 to 2024). The immunoSEQ hsTCRB v3.0 assay was used at survey level resolution to sequence the TRB variable region. The source is immuneACCESS, and TCRdb retained only in-frame sequences with V and J called. Part of the clones is not carried over; for the studies checked, unresolved V genes explain less than half of this, and the remainder is unexplained. The sample table holds approximately 18,000 clones, of which over 75% were seen once. The ten largest clones represent approximately 4.5% of the sample. The sample was unsorted PBMCs, taken 0.1 years before starting antiretroviral therapy. These TCRs come from a man aged 18-30 years with HIV.

V gene TRBV7-2 combines with J gene TRBJ2-7; D is perhaps TRBD2 (6 bases). In germline, CDR1 is SGHTA, CDR2 FQGNSA. Trimming removed 3 bases from V and 2 bases from J, with 11 bases in between. The CDR3 runs 14 residues. The CDR3 region has the DNA TGTGCCAGCAGCTTTAGCAGGGAGGCCTACGAGCAGTACTTC. It specifies CASSFSREAYEQYF.

This clone has only a few counts. The chain joins TRBV5-1 to TRBJ2-7, with D maybe TRBD1 (6 bases). V lost 4 bases to trimming and J lost 8 bases, with 10 bases between them. The CDR3 contains 11 residues. Germline V lookup: CDR1 SGHRS, CDR2 YFSETQ. The CDR3 protein is CASSADRQQYF. The CDR3 DNA follows: TGCGCCAGCAGCGCCGACAGGCAGCAGTACTTC.

The chain employs TRBV28 and TRBJ1-1; D unresolved. Germline loops: CDR1 MDHEN, CDR2 SYDVKM. Trimming took off 4 bases at V and 3 bases at J, with 9 bases between the two ends. CDR3 length equals 13 residues. CDR3 loop: CASSSVPDTEAFF. CDR3 in DNA: TGTGCCAGCAGTTCGGTCCCGGACACTGAAGCTTTCTTT.

The V gene is TRBV27, the J gene TRBJ1-1; D remains ambiguous. Between the trimmed V and J ends, which lost 4 bases and 1 base, there was a span of 7 bases. Germline assignment: CDR1 MNHEY and CDR2 SMNVEV (reference sequence). The CDR3 runs 13 residues. As DNA, the CDR3 is TGTGCCAGCAGTTCGGACGGGAACACTGAAGCTTTCTTT. Translating it yields CASSSDGNTEAFF.

CDR3 coding DNA: TGTGCCAGCAGACACATTGAGGCGGGATATAATTCACCCCTCCACTTT. It encodes CASRHIEAGYNSPLHF. The chain couples TRBV2 to TRBJ1-6; the D is unclear. The CDR3 contains 16 residues. CDR1 SNHLY and CDR2 FYNNEI come from the germline V gene. V lost 6 bases, J lost 4 bases, and 16 bases lay in between.

This sequence joins TRBV27 and TRBJ2-3; the match to TRBD2 covers 8 bases. This CDR3 region has 16 residues. Unmatched junction bases numbered 11, after V lost 7 bases and J lost 2 bases. Per the germline V gene, CDR1 is MNHEY and CDR2 is SMNVEV (reference sequence). The CDR3, as DNA: TGTGCCAGCAATTTCCGAACGGGACTAGACACAGATACGCAGTATTTT. It is translated as CASNFRTGLDTDTQYF.

This rearrangement joins TRBV7-6 to TRBJ2-7; 11 bases match TRBD2. The CDR3 is 15 residues long. CDR1 and CDR2 (germline): SGHVS, FNYEAQ. J gave up 3 bases and V 5 bases, and 6 bases lay outside the gene matches. CDR3 region: CASSRTSGLHYEQYF. The CDR3 DNA is TGTGCCAGCAGCCGGACTAGCGGGCTACACTACGAGCAGTACTTC.

This clone was picked up one time. The chain uses TRBV13 and TRBJ2-4; D unresolved. V lost 5 bases and J 6 bases, leaving 20 bases between the germline ends. CDR3 length: 16 residues. In germline, CDR1 is PRHDT, CDR2 FYEKMQ (reference sequence). The CDR3 sequence: CASSQARIRSLNIQYF. In nucleotides, the CDR3 is TGTGCCAGCAGCCAGGCACGAATTCGGAGCCTAAACATTCAGTACTTC.

The chain employs TRBV30 and TRBJ1-1; TRBD1 is a possible D gene (5 bases). The CDR3 has 11 residues. Per the germline V gene, CDR1 is GTSNPN and CDR2 is SVGIG (reference sequence). V lost 3 bases and J 8 bases, leaving 10 bases between the germline ends. CDR3 bases: TGTGCCTGGAGGCAAGGGGCAGAAGCTTTCTTT. Protein: CAWRQGAEAFF.

In this sample, this clone is medium-sized. The rearrangement uses TRBV28 and TRBJ1-2; unclear D gene. Trimming removed 8 bases from V and 3 bases from J, with 19 bases in between. CDR3 length: 15 residues. Germline CDR1 is MDHEN and CDR2 is SYDVKM. Here the CDR3 reads CASLNRAPKDYGYTF. For the CDR3, the DNA is TGTGCCAGCCTAAACCGGGCACCTAAGGACTATGGCTACACCTTC.